This entry lists 13 T cell receptor beta chains sequenced from one sample in a study of Ad26.COV2.S vaccination and SARS-CoV-2 variants. Treatment in this sample: around 19 received Ad26.COV2.S at low or high dose, single or two shots; about 5 received placebo; per-sample allocation not given. Specimen acquisition occurred on day 63 following the initial vaccine or placebo injection. Generated by immunoSEQ multiplex PCR, the TCRdb table keeps only in-frame clones and is missing some. The data hold about 680,000 clones, with around 90% observed a single time. Sample: peripheral blood, taken in a trial of Ad26.COV2.S vaccine versus placebo. The receptors stem from a person aged 18-65 years who received the Ad26.COV2.S COVID-19 vaccine or a placebo.

The rearrangement links TRBV7-2 to TRBJ2-3, with TRBD2 identical over 15 bases. This CDR3 spans 17 amino acids. The V gene end was trimmed by 5 bases and the J gene end by 5 bases; junction bases not matched to a gene: 8. Germline V gene sequence: CDR1 SGHTA, CDR2 FQGNSA. The CDR3 spells CASSPGLAGGRVDTQYF. Here the CDR3 DNA reads TGTGCCAGCAGCCCCGGACTAGCGGGAGGGCGGGTAGATACGCAGTATTTT.

This chain joins TRBV19 and TRBJ1-1; 12 bases match TRBD1. Germline CDR1 and CDR2: LNHDA and SQIVND (reference sequence). The CDR3 covers 16 residues. V dropped 7 bases and J dropped 2; count of bases not matched to a gene: 8. CDR3 bases: TGTGCCAGTATAAAAGGGACAGGGGGCCAAAACACTGAAGCTTTCTTT. It specifies CASIKGTGGQNTEAFF.

CDR3: CASKRAAVGDTQYF. DNA of the CDR3: TGTGCCAGCAAACGGGCGGCCGTCGGAGATACGCAGTATTTT. V usage is TRBV6-5 and J usage is TRBJ2-3; D gene unclear. The CDR3 is 14 residues long. The V and J ends lost 7 bases and 5 bases respectively, with 16 bases between them. Germline lookup yields CDR1 MNHEY and CDR2 SVGAGI.

This clone has a single count. The chain couples TRBV27 to TRBJ2-1; TRBD1 might be the D (5 bases). V lost 6 bases and J lost 2, with 11 bases in between. Germline lookup yields CDR1 MNHEY and CDR2 SMNVEV (reference sequence). The CDR3 is 14 amino acids. DNA for the CDR3: TGTGCCAGCAGGGGTCAGGGTACCTACAATGAGCAGTTCTTC. This sequence encodes CASRGQGTYNEQFF.

The rearrangement links TRBV27 to TRBJ1-1; D is perhaps TRBD1 (5 bases). The CDR3 is made up of 15 amino acids. Looked up from germline, CDR1 is MNHEY and CDR2 is SMNVEV (reference sequence). V was clipped by 6 bases and J by 3 bases, with 17 bases between them. The CDR3 sequence is CASSLYTGPHTEAFF. The CDR3 DNA reads as TGTGCCAGCAGCCTTTACACGGGACCGCACACTGAAGCTTTCTTT.

The genes are TRBV5-1 and TRBJ1-4; weak D call: TRBD1 (6 bases). CDR3 size: 14 residues. Germline V gives CDR1 SGHRS, CDR2 YFSETQ. Trimming removed 7 bases from V and 3 bases from J, with 13 bases in between. The CDR3 loop reads CASAPGGPNEKLFF. CDR3 bases: TGCGCCAGCGCTCCGGGGGGGCCTAATGAAAAACTGTTTTTT.

The J gene is TRBJ1-5, the V gene TRBV30, with D uncertain. The germline V gene encodes CDR1 GTSNPN and CDR2 SVGIG (reference sequence). V lost 4 bases, J lost 2 bases, and 12 bases lay in between. CDR3 size: 14 residues. CDR3 amino acids: CAWTIGGGNQPQHF. CDR3 in DNA: TGTGCCTGGACCATAGGTGGAGGCAATCAGCCCCAGCATTTT.

The chain carries TRBV7-2 and TRBJ1-4, with D uncertain. Trimming pared 6 bases from V and 5 bases from J, leaving 22 bases between. This CDR3 has 17 residues. The germline gives CDR1 SGHTA, CDR2 FQGNSA. CDR3 in DNA: TGTGCCAGCAGGCCCTGTCGTTGGGAAGGGAGAAATGAAAAACTGTTTTTT. Translation: CASRPCRWEGRNEKLFF.

This clone was seen just once. This chain links TRBV24-1 with TRBJ1-5, with 9 bases that match TRBD1. Trimming took 3 bases from V and 5 from J; bases not matched to a gene: 7. The germline V gene encodes CDR1 KGHDR and CDR2 SFDVKD. This CDR3 is built from 16 residues. The CDR3 coding sequence is TGTGCCACCAGTGATCCTGGACAGGGGTGGGATCAGCCCCAGCATTTT. This gives the protein CATSDPGQGWDQPQHF.

V gene TRBV2 combines with J gene TRBJ2-1, with a weak D call TRBD1 (6 bases). CDR1 is SNHLY and CDR2 is FYNNEI in the germline V gene. The CDR3 covers 15 residues. Trimming cost V 6 bases and J 0 bases, with 12 bases left between them. CDR3 bases: TGTGCCAGCAGGGGGGACACCGGCTCCTACAATGAGCAGTTCTTC. Translated: CASRGDTGSYNEQFF.

The V and J genes are TRBV18 and TRBJ2-1, with TRBD2 identical over 7 bases. The V gene's germline CDR1 is KGHSH and CDR2 LQKENI. V was pared by 4 bases and J by 4 bases, with 10 bases of the junction left unmatched. CDR3 length: 16 amino acids. The CDR3 DNA sequence: TGTGCCAGCTCACAAACTAGCGTTAGTCCTTACAATGAGCAGTTCTTC. This sequence encodes CASSQTSVSPYNEQFF. The whole variable domain, remainder taken from reference TRBV18 and TRBJ2-1, is NAGVMQNPRHLVRRRGQEARLRCSPMKGHSHVYWYRQLPEEGLKFMVYLQKENIIDESGMPKERFSAEFPKEGPSILRIQQVVRGDSAAYFCASSQTSVSPYNEQFFGPGTRLTVL.

Comments on this clone: This CDR3 is also generated by other DNA sequences in the sample. The chain carries TRBV5-1 and TRBJ1-5; no clear D. V dropped 0 bases and J dropped 2 bases, with 6 bases sitting between them. The CDR3 is 14 residues long. Per the germline V gene, CDR1 is SGHRS and CDR2 is YFSETQ. CDR3 sequence (DNA): TGCGCCAGCAGCTTGGTCGGGGGCAATCAGCCCCAGCATTTT. This gives the protein CASSLVGGNQPQHF.

The chain is built from TRBV4-3 and TRBJ2-1; D gene uncertain. The V end was cut by 1 base, the J end by 10 bases, with 17 bases between. The CDR3 sequence is 15 residues long. Germline lookup yields CDR1 LGHNA and CDR2 YSLEER. CDR3 amino acids: CASSQAGGPVWEQFF. The CDR3 DNA reads TGCGCCAGCAGCCAAGCAGGCGGCCCGGTTTGGGAGCAGTTCTTC.